This passage covers 4 T cell receptor beta chains from one sample sequenced in a study of cytomegalovirus exposure and HLA in healthy donors. This PCR relied on a set of 60 Vbeta primers and 13 Jbeta primers. Sequenced by immunoSEQ multiplex PCR; TCRdb stores in-frame clones only, minus some. The profile shows some 150,000 clones, roughly 80% of them singletons. The sequenced sample was PBMCs. The origin of the receptors is a woman in her forties or fifties in good health and CMV-seropositive.

V is TRBV9 and J is TRBJ2-1; 10 nucleotides align to TRBD2. CDR3 length equals 15 residues. V was clipped by 1 base and J by 4 bases; unmatched bases: 2. The germline V gene has CDR1 SGDLS and CDR2 YYNGEE. In nucleotides, the CDR3 is TGTGCCAGCAGCGTAACTAGCGGGACATACAATGAGCAGTTCTTC. Encoded protein: CASSVTSGTYNEQFF. The whole variable domain, remainder taken from reference TRBV9 and TRBJ2-1, is DSGVTQTPKHLITATGQRVTLRCSPRSGDLSVYWYQQSLDQGLQFLIQYYNGEERAKGNILERFSAQQFPDLHSELNLSSLELGDSALYFCASSVTSGTYNEQFFGPGTRLTVL.

This sequence joins TRBV6-5 and TRBJ1-1; weak D call: TRBD1 (6 bases). Germline CDR1 is MNHEY and CDR2 is SVGAGI. The ends were cut back, 5 bases at V and 7 bases at J, with 8 bases in the middle. The CDR3 is 11 residues long. CDR3 amino acids: CASSTTGEAFF. The DNA for the CDR3 is TGTGCCAGCAGTACGACAGGTGAAGCTTTCTTT.

The CDR3 nucleotides read TGTGCCAGCAGCCAAGAGTACCTAACCGAAGCTTTCTTT. Protein: CASSQEYLTEAFF. The chain carries TRBV14 and TRBJ1-1; D gene ambiguous. CDR3 length equals 13 residues. The ends were cut back, 0 bases at V and 8 bases at J, with 10 bases in the middle. The V gene's germline CDR1 is SGHDN and CDR2 FVKESK.

The J gene is TRBJ1-3, the V gene TRBV9; 7 nucleotides align to TRBD1. The germline V gene has CDR1 SGDLS and CDR2 YYNGEE. The CDR3 runs to 16 residues. Losses at the gene ends were 4 bases for V and 6 bases for J; bases not matched to a gene: 13. This CDR3 is CASSPLGVGGENTIYF. In DNA, the CDR3 is TGTGCCAGCAGCCCCCTTGGGGTAGGGGGCGAAAACACCATATATTTT.